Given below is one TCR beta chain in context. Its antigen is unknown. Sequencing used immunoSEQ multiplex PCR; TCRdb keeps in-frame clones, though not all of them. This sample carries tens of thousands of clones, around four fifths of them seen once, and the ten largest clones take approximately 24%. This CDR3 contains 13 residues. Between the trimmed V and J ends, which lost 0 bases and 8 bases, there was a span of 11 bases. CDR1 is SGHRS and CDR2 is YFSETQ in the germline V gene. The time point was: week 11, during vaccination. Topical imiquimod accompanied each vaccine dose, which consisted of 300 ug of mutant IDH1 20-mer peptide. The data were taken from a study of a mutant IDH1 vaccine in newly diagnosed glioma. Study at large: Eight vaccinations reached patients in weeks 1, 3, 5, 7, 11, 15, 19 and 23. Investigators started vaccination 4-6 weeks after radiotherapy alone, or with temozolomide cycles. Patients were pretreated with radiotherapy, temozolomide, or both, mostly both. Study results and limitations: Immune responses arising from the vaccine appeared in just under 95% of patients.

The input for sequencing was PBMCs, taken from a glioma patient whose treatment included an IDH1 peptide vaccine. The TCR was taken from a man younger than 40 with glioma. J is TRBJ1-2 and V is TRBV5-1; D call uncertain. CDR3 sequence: CASSLGTSGGYTF. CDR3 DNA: TGCGCCAGCAGCTTGGGAACATCGGGAGGCTACACCTTC.